One TCR beta chain is described in this entry. The antigen is not known. The sample is drawn from a study of cytomegalovirus exposure and HLA in healthy donors. Study-wide results and caveats: TCR beta V- and J-gene trimming was later associated with a missense DCLRE1C variant. An analysis was carried out at a later point. It showed that HLA-associated TCR beta chains were more clonally expanded than equally common non-associated chains.

Amplification used 60 Vbeta primers and 13 Jbeta primers. Assay: immunoSEQ multiplex PCR; the TCRdb copy retains only in-frame clones and omits some. The profile shows approximately 100,000 clones, 70% to 80% of them singletons. The receptor was derived from a human donor in good health. The sequencing sample was made of PBMCs.

CDR3 sequence: CASSLVLAGVYEQYF. In nucleotides, the CDR3 is TGCGCCAGCAGCTTGGTTCTAGCGGGGGTCTACGAGCAGTACTTC. The chain joins TRBV5-1 to TRBJ2-5, with TRBD2 matching over 10 bases. The DNA end is a closer match to TRBJ2-7, so the J assignment may be wrong. Germline assignment: CDR1 SGHRS and CDR2 YFSETQ. This CDR3 region has 15 residues.